The 15 T cell receptor beta chains in this list originate from one sample, sequenced in a study of identical twins. One entry per CDR3 protein results from TCRdb running MiXCR on the 5' RACE reads. The table includes hundreds of thousands of distinct CDR3 sequences, around 20% detected once. These data are also associated with another study on T cells expressing NK-cell markers.

Sample: PBMCs. The source is a woman aged 18-29 years in good health.

V gene TRBV12-3 or TRBV12-4 combines with J gene TRBJ1-5; no definite D call. Trimming stripped 6 bases from V and 1 base from J, with 16 bases between. The CDR3 spans 16 residues. The CDR3 sequence: CASSKALVGSNQPQHF. DNA for the CDR3: TGTGCCAGCAGCAAGGCCCTGGTTGGGAGCAATCAGCCCCAGCATTTT.

This clonotype appeared a few times. The chain links TRBV4-3 to TRBJ2-4; unclear D gene. CDR1 and CDR2 from the germline V gene are LGHNA and YSLEER. V lost 0 bases and J 0 bases, leaving 12 bases between the germline ends. This CDR3 is built from 17 residues. The CDR3 reads CASSQDLGGLAKNIQYF. The CDR3, as DNA: TGCGCCAGCAGCCAAGATCTTGGTGGTTTAGCCAAAAACATTCAGTACTTC.

On this clonotype itself: One end of the junction does not line up with germline, which may come from a read error. V gene TRBV10-3 combines with J gene TRBJ2-1, with TRBD2 matching over 7 bases. CDR3 length: 15 residues. Germline V lookup: CDR1 ENHRY, CDR2 SYGVKD. The CDR3 DNA reads as TGTGCCATCAGTGAAGGGAGGGGCTCCTACAATGACCAGTTCTTC. It yields the protein CAISEGRGSYNDQFF.

This clonotype was detected many times. The rearrangement joins TRBV12-3 or TRBV12-4 to TRBJ2-3; 12 bases fit TRBD2. The CDR3 contains 17 residues. Germline trimming cut 4 bases from V and 2 bases from J; bases unmatched to any gene: 7. CDR3 DNA: TGTGCCAGCAGTTCGCTTGGACTAGCGGGACACACAGATACGCAGTATTTT. Translation: CASSSLGLAGHTDTQYF.

A few counts support this clonotype. The chain couples TRBV7-8 to TRBJ2-7, with TRBD1 identical over 10 bases. In germline, CDR1 is SGHVS, CDR2 FQNEAQ. The ends lost 3 bases at V and 9 bases at J; junction bases unmatched: 11. The CDR3 consists of 15 residues. The chain's CDR3 is CASSFGDRGPMGQYF. As DNA, the CDR3 is TGTGCCAGCAGCTTCGGGGACAGGGGCCCAATGGGGCAGTACTTC.

This clonotype was seen at least ten times. The chain uses TRBV6-6 and TRBJ1-2, with no clear D. V lost 5 bases to trimming and J lost 8 bases, with 15 bases between them. The CDR3 spans 13 residues. Germline-derived CDR1 and CDR2 are MNHNY and SVGAGI (reference sequence). CDR3 sequence reads: CASSPREGGGYTF. Written as DNA, the CDR3 is TGTGCCAGCAGTCCCCGCGAGGGAGGGGGCTACACCTTC.

V usage is TRBV20-1 and J usage is TRBJ2-2; D is perhaps TRBD1 or TRBD2 (6 bases each). Trimming removed 5 bases from V and 5 bases from J, with 21 bases in between. Per germline, CDR1 DFQATT and CDR2 SNEGSKA (reference sequence). The CDR3 extends over 16 amino acids. CDR3 in DNA: TGCAGTGCTCACCCGGCCCGGGGGCTAAATACCGGGGAGCTGTTTTTT. Its protein product is CSAHPARGLNTGELFF.

This clonotype was detected a few times. The V and J genes are TRBV20-1 and TRBJ2-1, with a weak D call TRBD1 (5 bases). V shed 6 bases and J shed 4 bases, with 19 bases lying between them. This CDR3 contains 15 residues. The germline gives CDR1 DFQATT, CDR2 SNEGSKA (reference sequence). The CDR3 loop reads CSAPPGYAGYNEQFF. In nucleotides, the CDR3 is TGCAGTGCCCCACCAGGGTATGCTGGGTACAATGAGCAGTTCTTC.

The V call is TRBV12-3 or TRBV12-4, the J call TRBJ2-7; D is perhaps TRBD2 (6 bases). V was shortened by 3 bases and J by 2 bases, with 14 bases between the two germline ends. The CDR3 is 15 amino acids. This CDR3 reads CASSFSWRGTYEQYF. Written as DNA, the CDR3 is TGTGCCAGCAGTTTTTCCTGGAGGGGCACCTACGAGCAGTACTTC.

This clonotype has more than one count but fewer than ten. The chain carries TRBV10-3 and TRBJ1-6; possibly TRBD1 for D (5 bases). The CDR3 consists of 11 residues. V was shortened by 8 bases and J by 10 bases, with 9 bases between the two germline ends. Germline V CDR1 and CDR2: ENHRY, SYGVKD. In DNA, the CDR3 is TGTGCCATCGGAGGGACGTCACCCCTCCACTTT. The encoded protein is CAIGGTSPLHF.

The rearrangement uses TRBV7-2 and TRBJ2-5, with 12 bases lining up with TRBD2. J gave up 6 bases and V 4 bases, and 9 bases lay outside the gene matches. The CDR3 runs to 16 residues. The germline V gene has CDR1 SGHTA and CDR2 FQGNSA. The CDR3 DNA reads as TGTGCCAGCAGCTCGGAGACTAGCGGGAGAATGCAGACCCAGTACTTC. This translates into CASSSETSGRMQTQYF.

In its sample, this clonotype was seen many times. The rearrangement uses TRBV7-9 and TRBJ2-1, with 12 bases fitting TRBD2. The CDR3 runs to 16 residues. The V gene's germline CDR1 is SEHNR and CDR2 FQNEAQ (reference sequence). Trimming at V came to 5 bases and at J to 7 bases, leaving 9 bases not matched to a gene. The CDR3 spells CASSGSGLAGLNEQFF. Here the CDR3 DNA reads TGTGCCAGCAGCGGATCGGGACTAGCGGGCTTGAATGAGCAGTTCTTC.

CDR3 sequence (DNA): TGTGCCAGCAGTTACGCCAGGGGGATACACGAGCAGTACTTC. It yields the protein CASSYARGIHEQYF. V gene TRBV6-5 combines with J gene TRBJ2-7, with TRBD1 matching 7 bases. Germline-derived CDR1 and CDR2 are MNHEY and SVGAGI. The CDR3 loop spans 14 amino acids. After removal of 2 bases from V and 5 bases from J, the junction contained 6 bases not matched to a gene.

Ten or more counts support this clonotype. The V and J genes are TRBV20-1 and TRBJ2-3, with TRBD2 as a possible D gene (6 bases). This CDR3 comprises 14 residues. V lost 6 bases and J 1 base, leaving 14 bases between the germline ends. The germline V gene encodes CDR1 DFQATT and CDR2 SNEGSKA (reference sequence). The chain's CDR3 is CSAFGGTRTDTQYF. For the CDR3, the DNA is TGCAGTGCCTTTGGCGGGACTCGCACAGATACGCAGTATTTT.

The chain is built from TRBV20-1 and TRBJ2-1; the D gene is possibly TRBD2 (6 bases). CDR1 is DFQATT and CDR2 is SNEGSKA in the germline V gene (reference sequence). The CDR3 spans 13 residues. V lost 6 bases and J 6 bases, leaving 15 bases between the germline ends. The CDR3 region has the DNA TGCAGTGCGGGGAGGCGGGAACGCAATGAGCAGTTCTTC. Residues: CSAGRRERNEQFF.